This T cell receptor (beta chain) came from a study of blood T cell repertoires in COVID-19. Study-wide background: Acute and convalescent COVID-19 specimens originated in the United States, Italy and Spain. From T cells, B-cell-depleted T cells, or PBMCs came the material, which was cDNA or gDNA.

This clone occurred once. The germline V and J ends were trimmed by 5 bases and 4 bases, with 23 bases remaining between them. Looked up from germline, CDR1 is PRHDT and CDR2 is FYEKMQ (reference sequence). The CDR3 is 17 residues long. The authors' processing: Estimates of nucleated cell counts were drawn from the amplification of reference gene primers. Data came from immunoSEQ multiplex PCR; TCRdb stores just in-frame clones and leaves some out. From that table come the V and J calls and clone size; the DNA was used to work out D and trimming. The sample has under 55,000 clones, around 89% seen once.

The chain joins TRBV13 to TRBJ2-5, with D perhaps matching TRBD1 (6 bases). The sequence derives from a human donor in a cohort sampled during active COVID-19. Sequenced material: peripheral blood. CDR3 amino acids: CASSPNLQGSGRETQYF. The CDR3 DNA reads as TGTGCCAGCAGCCCAAACCTTCAGGGGTCTGGGCGAGAGACCCAGTACTTC.